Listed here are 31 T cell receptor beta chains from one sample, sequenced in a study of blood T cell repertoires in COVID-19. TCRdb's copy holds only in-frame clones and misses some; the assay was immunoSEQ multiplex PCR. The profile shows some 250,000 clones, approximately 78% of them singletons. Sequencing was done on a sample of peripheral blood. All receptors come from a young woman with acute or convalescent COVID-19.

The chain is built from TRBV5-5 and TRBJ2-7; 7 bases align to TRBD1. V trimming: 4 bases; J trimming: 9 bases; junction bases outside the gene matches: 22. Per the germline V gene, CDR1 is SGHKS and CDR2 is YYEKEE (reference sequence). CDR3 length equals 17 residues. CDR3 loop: CASSPVLRDSLARGQYF. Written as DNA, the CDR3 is TGTGCCAGCAGCCCCGTTCTCCGGGACAGCTTGGCCCGGGGGCAGTACTTC.

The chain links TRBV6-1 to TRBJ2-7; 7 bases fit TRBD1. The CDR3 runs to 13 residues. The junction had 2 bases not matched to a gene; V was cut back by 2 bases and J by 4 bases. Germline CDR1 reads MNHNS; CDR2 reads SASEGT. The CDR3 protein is CASSEQGEYEQYF. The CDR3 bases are TGTGCCAGCAGTGAACAGGGGGAGTACGAGCAGTACTTC.

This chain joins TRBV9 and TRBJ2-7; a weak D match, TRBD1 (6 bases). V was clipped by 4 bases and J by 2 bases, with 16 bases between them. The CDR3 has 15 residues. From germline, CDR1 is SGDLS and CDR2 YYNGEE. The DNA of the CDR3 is TGTGCCAGCAGCCCCCTACAGGGTAACCCCTACGAGCAGTACTTC. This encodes CASSPLQGNPYEQYF.

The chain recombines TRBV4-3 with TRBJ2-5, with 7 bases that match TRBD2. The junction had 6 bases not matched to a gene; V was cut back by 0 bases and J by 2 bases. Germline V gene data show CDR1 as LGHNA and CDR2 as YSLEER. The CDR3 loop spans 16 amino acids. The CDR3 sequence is CASSQDYSSGQETQYF. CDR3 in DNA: TGCGCCAGCAGCCAAGATTATTCTAGCGGTCAAGAGACCCAGTACTTC.

CDR3: CAWNFGTGLYEQYF. Here the CDR3 DNA reads TGTGCCTGGAATTTTGGGACAGGCTTGTACGAGCAGTACTTC. The gene calls are TRBV30 and TRBJ2-7; 8 bases align to TRBD1. From germline, CDR1 is GTSNPN and CDR2 SVGIG (reference sequence). The V and J ends lost 4 bases and 4 bases, in that order; junction bases with no gene match: 9. The CDR3 sequence is 14 residues long.

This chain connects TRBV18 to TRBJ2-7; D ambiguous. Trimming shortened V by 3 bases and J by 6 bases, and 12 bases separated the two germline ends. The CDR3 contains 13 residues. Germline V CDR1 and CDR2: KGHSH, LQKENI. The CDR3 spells CASSPRPGPEQYF. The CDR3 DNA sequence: TGTGCCAGCTCACCTCGGCCAGGTCCCGAGCAGTACTTC.

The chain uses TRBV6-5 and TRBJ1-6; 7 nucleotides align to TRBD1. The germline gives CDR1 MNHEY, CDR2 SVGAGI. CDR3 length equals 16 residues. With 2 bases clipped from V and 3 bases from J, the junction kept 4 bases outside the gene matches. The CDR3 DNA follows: TGTGCCAGCAGTTACGGACAGGCTCGCTATAATTCACCCCTCCACTTT. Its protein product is CASSYGQARYNSPLHF.

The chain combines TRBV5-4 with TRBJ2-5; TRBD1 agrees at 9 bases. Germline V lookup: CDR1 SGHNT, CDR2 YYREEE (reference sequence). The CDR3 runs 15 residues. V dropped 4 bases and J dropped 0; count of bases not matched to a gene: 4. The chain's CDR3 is CASSRDRVYQETQYF. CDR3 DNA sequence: TGTGCCAGCAGCCGGGACAGGGTATACCAAGAGACCCAGTACTTC. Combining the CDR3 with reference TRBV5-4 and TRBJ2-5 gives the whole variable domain ETGVTQSPTHLIKTRGQQVTLRCSSQSGHNTVSWYQQALGQGPQFIFQYYREEENGRGNFPPRFSGLQFPNYSSELNVNALELDDSALYLCASSRDRVYQETQYFGPGTRLLVL.

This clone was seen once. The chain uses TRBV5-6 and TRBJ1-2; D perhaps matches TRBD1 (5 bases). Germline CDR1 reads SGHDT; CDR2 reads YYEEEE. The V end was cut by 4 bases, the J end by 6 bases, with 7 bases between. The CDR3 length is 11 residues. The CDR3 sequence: CASSLTDGYTF. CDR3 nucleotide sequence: TGTGCCAGCAGCCTGACAGATGGCTACACCTTC.

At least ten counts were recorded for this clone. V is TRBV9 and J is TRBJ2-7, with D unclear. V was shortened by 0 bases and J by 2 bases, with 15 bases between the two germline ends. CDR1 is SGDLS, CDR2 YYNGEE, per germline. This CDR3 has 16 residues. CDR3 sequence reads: CASSVGTDPKTYEQYF. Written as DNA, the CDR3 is TGTGCCAGCAGCGTAGGTACAGACCCAAAAACCTACGAGCAGTACTTC.

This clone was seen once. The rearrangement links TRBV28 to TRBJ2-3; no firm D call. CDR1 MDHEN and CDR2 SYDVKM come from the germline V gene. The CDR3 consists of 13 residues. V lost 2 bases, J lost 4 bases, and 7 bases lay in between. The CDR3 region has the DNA TGTGCCAGCAGTTTAGCGGCCGCAGATACGCAGTATTTT. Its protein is CASSLAAADTQYF.

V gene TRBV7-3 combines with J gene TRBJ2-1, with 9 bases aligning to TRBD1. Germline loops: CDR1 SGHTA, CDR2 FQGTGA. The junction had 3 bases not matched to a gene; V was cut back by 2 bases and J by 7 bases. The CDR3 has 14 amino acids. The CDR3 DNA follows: TGTGCCAGCAGCTTACGTGGACAGGGGAATGAGCAGTTCTTC. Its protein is CASSLRGQGNEQFF.

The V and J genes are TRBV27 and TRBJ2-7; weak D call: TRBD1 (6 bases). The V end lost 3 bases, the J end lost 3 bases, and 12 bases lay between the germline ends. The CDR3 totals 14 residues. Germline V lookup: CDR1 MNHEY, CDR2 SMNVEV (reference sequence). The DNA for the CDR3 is TGTGCCAGCAGTTTTAGGCAGGGGATCTACGAGCAGTACTTC. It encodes CASSFRQGIYEQYF.

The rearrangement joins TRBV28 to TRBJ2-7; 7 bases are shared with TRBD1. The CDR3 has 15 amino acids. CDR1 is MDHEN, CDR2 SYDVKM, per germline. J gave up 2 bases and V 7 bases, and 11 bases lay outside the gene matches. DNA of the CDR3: TGTGCCAGCACCACAGAGGGGGCCGTCACCTACGAGCAGTACTTC. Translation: CASTTEGAVTYEQYF.

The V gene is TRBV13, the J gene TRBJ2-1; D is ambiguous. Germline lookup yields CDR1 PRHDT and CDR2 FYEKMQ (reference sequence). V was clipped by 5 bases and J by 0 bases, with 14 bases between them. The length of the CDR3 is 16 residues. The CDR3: CASSPRGVSSYNEQFF. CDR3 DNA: TGTGCCAGCAGCCCCAGAGGCGTTAGCTCCTACAATGAGCAGTTCTTC.

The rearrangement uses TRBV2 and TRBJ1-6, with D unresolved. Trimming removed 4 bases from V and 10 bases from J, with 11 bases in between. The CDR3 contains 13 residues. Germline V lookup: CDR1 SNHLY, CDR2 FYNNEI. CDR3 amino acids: CASSASEGSPLHF. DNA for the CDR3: TGTGCCAGCAGTGCCTCTGAGGGCTCACCCCTCCACTTT.

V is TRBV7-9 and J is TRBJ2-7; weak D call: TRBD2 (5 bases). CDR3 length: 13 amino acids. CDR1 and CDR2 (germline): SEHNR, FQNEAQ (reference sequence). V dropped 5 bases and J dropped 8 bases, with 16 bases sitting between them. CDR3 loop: CASSPGGYGQQYF. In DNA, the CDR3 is TGTGCCAGCAGCCCGGGCGGGTACGGTCAGCAGTACTTC.

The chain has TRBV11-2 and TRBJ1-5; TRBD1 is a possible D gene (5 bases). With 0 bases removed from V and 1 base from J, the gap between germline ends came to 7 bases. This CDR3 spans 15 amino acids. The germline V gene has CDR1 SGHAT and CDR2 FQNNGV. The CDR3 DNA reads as TGTGCCAGCAGCTTAGACGGGGGGAGCAATCAGCCCCAGCATTTT. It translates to CASSLDGGSNQPQHF.

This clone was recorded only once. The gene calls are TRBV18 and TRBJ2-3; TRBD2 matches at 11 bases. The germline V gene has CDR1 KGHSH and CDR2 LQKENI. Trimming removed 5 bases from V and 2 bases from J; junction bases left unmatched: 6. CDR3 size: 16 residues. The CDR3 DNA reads TGTGCCAGCTCAGCGACTAGCGGGGACCTCACAGATACGCAGTATTTT. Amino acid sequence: CASSATSGDLTDTQYF.

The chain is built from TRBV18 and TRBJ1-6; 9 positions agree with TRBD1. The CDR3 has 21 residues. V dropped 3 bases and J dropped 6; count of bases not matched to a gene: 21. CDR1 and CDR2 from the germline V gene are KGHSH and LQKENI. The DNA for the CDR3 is TGTGCCAGCTCACCTAACGATCCGGGACAGGGCCCTTTGGTGGGTAATTCACCCCTCCACTTT. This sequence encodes CASSPNDPGQGPLVGNSPLHF.

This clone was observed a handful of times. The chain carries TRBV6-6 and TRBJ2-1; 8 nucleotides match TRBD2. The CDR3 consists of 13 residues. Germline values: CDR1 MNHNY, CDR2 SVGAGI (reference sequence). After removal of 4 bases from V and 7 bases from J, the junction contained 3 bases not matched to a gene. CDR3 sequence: CASSLTGGNEQFF. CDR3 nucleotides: TGTGCCAGCAGTTTAACGGGGGGGAATGAGCAGTTCTTC.

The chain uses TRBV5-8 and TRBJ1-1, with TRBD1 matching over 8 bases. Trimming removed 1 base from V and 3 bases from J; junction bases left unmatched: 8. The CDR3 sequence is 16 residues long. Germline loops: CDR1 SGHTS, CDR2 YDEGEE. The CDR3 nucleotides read TGTGCCAGCAGCTTGTTCCAGGGGGCTTATGACACTGAAGCTTTCTTT. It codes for CASSLFQGAYDTEAFF.

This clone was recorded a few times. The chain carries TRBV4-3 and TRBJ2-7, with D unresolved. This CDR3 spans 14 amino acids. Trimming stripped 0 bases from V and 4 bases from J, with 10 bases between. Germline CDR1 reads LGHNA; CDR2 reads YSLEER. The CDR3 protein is CASSQDWADYEQYF. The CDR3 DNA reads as TGCGCCAGCAGCCAAGATTGGGCCGATTACGAGCAGTACTTC.

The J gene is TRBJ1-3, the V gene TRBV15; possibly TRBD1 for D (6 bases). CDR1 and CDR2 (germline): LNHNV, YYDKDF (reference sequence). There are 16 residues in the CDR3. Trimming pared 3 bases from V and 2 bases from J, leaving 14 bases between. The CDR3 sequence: CATSSSLGATGNTIYF. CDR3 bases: TGTGCCACCAGCAGCTCTTTGGGGGCAACTGGAAACACCATATATTTT.

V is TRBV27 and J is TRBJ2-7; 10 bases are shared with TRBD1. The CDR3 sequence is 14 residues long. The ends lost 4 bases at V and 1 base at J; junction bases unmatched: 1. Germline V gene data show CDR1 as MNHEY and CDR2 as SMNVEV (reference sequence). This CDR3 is CASSWGQGSYEQYF. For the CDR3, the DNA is TGTGCCAGCAGTTGGGGACAGGGGTCCTACGAGCAGTACTTC.

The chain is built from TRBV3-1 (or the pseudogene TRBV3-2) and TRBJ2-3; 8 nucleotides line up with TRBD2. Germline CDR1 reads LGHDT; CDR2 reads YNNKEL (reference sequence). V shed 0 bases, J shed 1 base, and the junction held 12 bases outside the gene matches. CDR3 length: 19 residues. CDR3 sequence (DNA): TGTGCCAGCAGCCAAGACGGTGGATGGCGGGAGGCGCGCACAGATACGCAGTATTTT. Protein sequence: CASSQDGGWREARTDTQYF.

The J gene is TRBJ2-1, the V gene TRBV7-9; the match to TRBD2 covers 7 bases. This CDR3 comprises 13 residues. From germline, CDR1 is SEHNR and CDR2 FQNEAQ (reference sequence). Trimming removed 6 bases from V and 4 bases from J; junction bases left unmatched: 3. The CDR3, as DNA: TGTGCCAGCAGGGGAGGGTGGTACAATGAGCAGTTCTTC. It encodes CASRGGWYNEQFF.

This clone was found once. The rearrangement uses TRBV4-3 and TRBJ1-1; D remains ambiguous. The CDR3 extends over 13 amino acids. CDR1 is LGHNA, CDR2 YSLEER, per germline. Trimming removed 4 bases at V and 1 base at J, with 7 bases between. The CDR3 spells CASSPTGNTEAFF. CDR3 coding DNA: TGCGCCAGCAGCCCGACTGGGAACACTGAAGCTTTCTTT.

As DNA, the CDR3 is TGCGCCAGCAGCCAAGAAGGGGCGACCTCTGGGGCCAACGTCCTGACTTTC. Protein product: CASSQEGATSGANVLTF. The chain has TRBV4-3 and TRBJ2-6; a possible D gene is TRBD1 (5 bases). Germline CDR1 LGHNA, CDR2 YSLEER. Trimming pared 0 bases from V and 0 bases from J, leaving 9 bases between. This CDR3 spans 17 amino acids.

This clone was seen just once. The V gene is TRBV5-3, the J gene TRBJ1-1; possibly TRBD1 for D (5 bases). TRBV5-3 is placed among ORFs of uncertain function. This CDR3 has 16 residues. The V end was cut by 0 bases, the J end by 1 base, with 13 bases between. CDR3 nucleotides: TGTGCCAGAAGCTTGGATGGGGCGACCACGAACACTGAAGCTTTCTTT. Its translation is CARSLDGATTNTEAFF.

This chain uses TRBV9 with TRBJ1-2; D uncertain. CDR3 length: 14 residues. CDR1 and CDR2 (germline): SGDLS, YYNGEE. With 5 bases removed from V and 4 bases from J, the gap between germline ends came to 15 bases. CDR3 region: CASSEILGTYGYTF. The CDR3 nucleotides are TGTGCCAGCAGTGAGATATTGGGCACCTATGGCTACACCTTC.